These 27 T cell receptor beta chains came from one sample sequenced in a study of high-grade serous ovarian cancer treatment subgroups. The tumor samples were collected prior to definitive surgery or chemotherapy. Assay: immunoSEQ multiplex PCR; the TCRdb copy retains only in-frame clones and omits some. The table shows some 4,000 clones, with 76% occurring only once. Sequencing was carried out using tumor tissue. Receptor source: a human donor with high-grade serous ovarian cancer.

V usage is TRBV4-2 and J usage is TRBJ2-3, with 7 positions matching TRBD2. The CDR3 sequence is 18 residues long. Germline V gene data show CDR1 as LGHNA and CDR2 as YNFKEQ. The V segment lost 0 bases and the J segment 1 base; nucleotides outside the gene matches: 10. The CDR3 here is CASSQDGGRTSGTDTQYF. The CDR3 bases are TGTGCCAGCAGCCAAGATGGGGGACGGACTAGTGGCACAGATACGCAGTATTTT.

V usage is TRBV28 and J usage is TRBJ2-3, with a possible D match to TRBD2 (6 bases). CDR1 and CDR2 (germline): MDHEN, SYDVKM. V was shortened by 7 bases and J by 8 bases, with 22 bases between the two germline ends. The CDR3 runs to 15 residues. The CDR3 coding sequence is TGTGCCAGCACTCATTCCGGGACTCACTCAGCTACGCAGTATTTT. This encodes CASTHSGTHSATQYF.

The chain employs TRBV19 and TRBJ2-3; D gene uncertain. V was clipped by 3 bases and J by 4 bases, with 11 bases between them. CDR3 length equals 14 residues. Germline lookup yields CDR1 LNHDA and CDR2 SQIVND (reference sequence). CDR3 in DNA: TGTGCCAGTAGTATGGCAGTAGCCCCAGATACGCAGTATTTT. Protein: CASSMAVAPDTQYF.

V is TRBV7-3 and J is TRBJ1-1, with a tentative D call TRBD1 (5 bases). V was trimmed by 2 bases and J by 0 bases, leaving 13 bases between them. CDR1 SGHTA and CDR2 FQGTGA come from the germline V gene. The CDR3 totals 16 residues. The CDR3 is CASSLYGGGMNTEAFF. The CDR3, as DNA: TGTGCCAGCAGCTTATATGGGGGGGGTATGAACACTGAAGCTTTCTTT.

The chain joins TRBV19 to TRBJ1-1; D is unclear. V gave up 5 bases and J gave up 0 bases, with 7 bases separating them. The germline gives CDR1 LNHDA, CDR2 SQIVND (reference sequence). The CDR3 has 13 residues. CDR3 amino acids: CASSHSLNTEAFF. CDR3 nucleotides: TGTGCCAGTAGTCACAGCTTGAACACTGAAGCTTTCTTT.

J is TRBJ2-3 and V is TRBV2; 10 bases align to TRBD2. Unmatched junction bases numbered 5, after V lost 1 base and J lost 4 bases. CDR1 SNHLY and CDR2 FYNNEI come from the germline V gene. The CDR3 totals 16 residues. CDR3 residues: CASSEEGLANADTQYF. In nucleotides, the CDR3 is TGTGCCAGCAGTGAAGAGGGACTAGCGAACGCAGATACGCAGTATTTT.

The chain combines TRBV18 with TRBJ2-2; D tentatively fits TRBD1 or TRBD2 (6 bases each). The CDR3 consists of 19 residues. Germline CDR1 KGHSH, CDR2 LQKENI. V lost 1 base and J lost 0, with 18 bases in between. CDR3: CASSPLRGDTESNTGELFF. CDR3 coding DNA: TGTGCCAGCTCACCACTCCGCGGGGACACAGAATCGAACACCGGGGAGCTGTTTTTT.

The chain combines TRBV7-2 with TRBJ2-2; 8 bases are a match to TRBD2. This CDR3 contains 15 residues. V dropped 5 bases and J dropped 3; count of bases not matched to a gene: 5. Germline CDR1 SGHTA, CDR2 FQGNSA. For the CDR3, the DNA is TGTGCCAGCAGCCCGGGGGGGGAAGACACCGGGGAGCTGTTTTTT. Translated: CASSPGGEDTGELFF.

The chain links TRBV15 to TRBJ1-2; D is undetermined. With 4 bases removed from V and 3 bases from J, the gap between germline ends came to 9 bases. Germline loops: CDR1 LNHNV, CDR2 YYDKDF (reference sequence). The CDR3 runs 13 residues. The CDR3 reads CATSTRNYYGYTF. In nucleotides, the CDR3 is TGTGCCACCAGCACCCGTAATTACTATGGCTACACCTTC.

The chain uses TRBV6-1 and TRBJ2-6; TRBD2 agrees at 7 bases. The V segment lost 8 bases and the J segment 2 bases; nucleotides outside the gene matches: 3. The CDR3 totals 14 residues. Germline CDR1 and CDR2: MNHNS and SASEGT. DNA of the CDR3: TGTGCCAGCGGGGAGGGTGCTGGGGCCAACGTCCTGACTTTC. This codes for CASGEGAGANVLTF.

As regards this clone: The DNA is omitted, as the CDR3 cannot be located on it reliably, and the CDR3 follows TCRdb's listing. The J gene is TRBJ2-7, the V gene TRBV7-9; the D call of TRBD2 is as the table states it, not checked on the DNA. The CDR3 is 15 amino acids long, termini counted. CDR1 SEHNR and CDR2 FQNEAQ come from the germline V gene (reference sequence). CDR3 in amino acids: CASSFFGSGGYEQYF.

This chain uses TRBV11-2 with TRBJ2-3, with D perhaps matching TRBD2 (7 bases). CDR3 size: 15 residues. Germline V gives CDR1 SGHAT, CDR2 FQNNGV. Trimming took off 1 base at V and 4 bases at J, with 12 bases between the two ends. CDR3 coding DNA: TGTGCCAGCAGCTTAGGGGGGGGCCGAGCAGATACGCAGTATTTT. Translating gives CASSLGGGRADTQYF.

J is TRBJ2-7 and V is TRBV27, with TRBD1 identical over 8 bases. The V gene end was trimmed by 4 bases and the J gene end by 4 bases; junction bases not matched to a gene: 9. This CDR3 spans 15 amino acids. CDR1 and CDR2 (germline): MNHEY, SMNVEV (reference sequence). The CDR3 loop is CASSSGQGKAYEQYF. The CDR3 DNA follows: TGTGCCAGCAGTTCTGGACAGGGAAAGGCGTACGAGCAGTACTTC.

This clone turned up a few times. The V and J genes are TRBV19 and TRBJ1-2; 7 bases match TRBD1. Germline CDR1 LNHDA, CDR2 SQIVND (reference sequence). This CDR3 comprises 13 residues. With 7 bases clipped from V and 10 bases from J, the junction kept 12 bases outside the gene matches. CDR3 protein: CASTSKGTDLYTF. The DNA of the CDR3 is TGTGCCAGTACCTCAAAGGGGACAGATCTCTACACCTTC.

V is TRBV30 and J is TRBJ2-5, with D perhaps TRBD1 (6 bases). The length of the CDR3 is 13 residues. Per germline, CDR1 GTSNPN and CDR2 SVGIG (reference sequence). Trimming removed 4 bases at V and 5 bases at J, with 14 bases between. For the CDR3, the DNA is TGTGCCTGGAAAATTACAGGGTGGGAGACCCAGTACTTC. Its translation is CAWKITGWETQYF.

This clone came up a few times. The chain carries TRBV5-6 and TRBJ2-7, with 7 bases that match TRBD1. CDR3 length: 16 amino acids. CDR1 SGHDT and CDR2 YYEEEE come from the germline V gene. The J segment lost 1 base and the V segment lost 4 bases, leaving 11 bases of the junction unmatched. CDR3 sequence (DNA): TGTGCCAGCAGCGGCGTCGGACAGGAGAGATCCTACGAGCAGTACTTC. Amino acids: CASSGVGQERSYEQYF.

The genes are TRBV5-1 and TRBJ2-4, with D possibly being TRBD2 (5 bases). Germline V lookup: CDR1 SGHRS, CDR2 YFSETQ. The CDR3 totals 14 residues. V gave up 5 bases and J gave up 8 bases, with 17 bases separating them. The CDR3 DNA reads as TGCGCCAGCAGGATTGAATCAGACGGGGACATTCAGTACTTC. It encodes CASRIESDGDIQYF.

This sequence joins TRBV7-9 and TRBJ1-1; 12 nucleotides line up with TRBD1. This CDR3 has 18 residues. Looked up from germline, CDR1 is SEHNR and CDR2 is FQNEAQ (reference sequence). Germline trimming cut 5 bases from V and 1 base from J; bases unmatched to any gene: 11. CDR3 in amino acids: CASSHRPGQGARNTEAFF. The CDR3 DNA follows: TGTGCCAGCAGCCACAGGCCGGGACAGGGGGCGAGGAACACTGAAGCTTTCTTT.

The chain uses TRBV6-4 and TRBJ2-2; D unclear. Germline V gene data show CDR1 as MRHNA and CDR2 as SNTAGT. Trimming removed 2 bases from V and 2 bases from J, with 6 bases in between. The CDR3 spans 14 residues. CDR3 region: CASSDRVNTGELFF. As DNA, the CDR3 is TGTGCCAGCAGTGACAGGGTAAACACCGGGGAGCTGTTTTTT.

This clone has only a few counts. The chain has TRBV5-4 and TRBJ1-1; D ambiguous. CDR3 size: 14 residues. Trimming took off 0 bases at V and 3 bases at J, with 9 bases between the two ends. The germline gives CDR1 SGHNT, CDR2 YYREEE (reference sequence). The CDR3 here is CASSLDPSDTEAFF. DNA for the CDR3: TGTGCCAGCAGCTTGGACCCCTCGGACACTGAAGCTTTCTTT.

The rearrangement uses TRBV11-2 and TRBJ1-3; weak D call: TRBD1 (5 bases). V was pared by 5 bases and J by 0 bases, with 11 bases between. CDR3 size: 15 residues. The germline V gene has CDR1 SGHAT and CDR2 FQNNGV. CDR3 nucleotides: TGTGCCAGCAGCATACGGGACCTCTCTGGAAACACCATATATTTT. Its protein is CASSIRDLSGNTIYF.

V and J are TRBV4-3 and TRBJ2-1; D is unclear. The CDR3 runs 15 residues. CDR1 LGHNA and CDR2 YSLEER come from the germline V gene. Trimming took 4 bases from V and 0 from J, leaving 10 bases between them. This CDR3 reads CASSPSASSYNEQFF. The CDR3 DNA reads TGCGCCAGCAGCCCATCGGCCAGCTCCTACAATGAGCAGTTCTTC.

The chain has TRBV6-5 and TRBJ1-1; unclear D gene. Between the trimmed V and J ends, which lost 0 bases and 10 bases, there was a span of 12 bases. The germline CDR1 and CDR2 sequences are MNHEY and SVGAGI. The CDR3 runs 13 residues. The CDR3 nucleotides read TGTGCCAGCAGTTACTCTGACACGCGGCCAGCTTTCTTT. Its translation is CASSYSDTRPAFF.

A few counts support this clone. The chain has TRBV5-5 and TRBJ1-1, with TRBD1 matching over 7 bases. The CDR3 loop spans 16 amino acids. After removal of 1 base from V and 5 bases from J, the junction contained 11 bases not matched to a gene. Germline assignment: CDR1 SGHKS and CDR2 YYEKEE (reference sequence). CDR3 bases: TGTGCCAGCAGCTTGCTAGCGACAGGGATTCGGACTGAAGCTTTCTTT. Residues: CASSLLATGIRTEAFF.

This clone is termed large. The chain uses TRBV7-9 and TRBJ2-7, with D perhaps given as TRBD1 or TRBD2 (5 bases each). CDR3 length: 15 amino acids. Germline lookup yields CDR1 SEHNR and CDR2 FQNEAQ (reference sequence). Trimming stripped 6 bases from V and 2 bases from J, with 17 bases between. This chain's CDR3 is CASSPLSGATYEQYF. The CDR3, as DNA: TGTGCCAGCAGTCCCCTATCCGGGGCAACCTACGAGCAGTACTTC.

This clone was observed a handful of times. This chain links TRBV10-2 with TRBJ2-2; D possibly uses TRBD1 or TRBD2 (6 bases each). Per germline, CDR1 WSHSY and CDR2 SAAADI. V gave up 6 bases and J gave up 7 bases, with 18 bases separating them. The CDR3 consists of 15 residues. This CDR3 reads CASSPAGGRGGELFF. Here the CDR3 DNA reads TGCGCCAGCAGCCCGGCCGGGGGCCGGGGCGGGGAGCTGTTTTTT.

The V call is TRBV9, the J call TRBJ1-1; no clear D gene. The CDR3 covers 15 residues. Trimming cost V 0 bases and J 1 base, with 10 bases left between them. The germline V gene has CDR1 SGDLS and CDR2 YYNGEE. CDR3 protein: CASSVDPDSNTEAFF. Here the CDR3 DNA reads TGTGCCAGCAGCGTAGACCCGGATTCGAACACTGAAGCTTTCTTT.